This T cell receptor beta chain was recorded in a study of beta chain features in type 1 diabetes. General observations from the study: Moderate but significant shortening of TCRB CDR3s was recorded in all four CD4+ subsets from Type 1 diabetes patients. Any HLA type influence on TCRB rearrangement was left unresolved here.

This clone was seen a handful of times. Antigen unknown. TCRB transcripts that were expressed got sequenced, as all of the isolated RNA had been reverse transcribed. Generated by immunoSEQ multiplex PCR, the TCRdb table keeps only in-frame clones and is missing some. There are about 370,000 clones in the sample; 9.6% occur only once, and about 0.6% lies in the top ten. Sorted CD4+ subsets: naive, central memory, regulatory, stem cell-like memory (CD45RO/CCR7/CD25/CD127/CD95/CD27 panel). CDR3 length: 17 residues. The J segment lost 2 bases and the V segment lost 4 bases, leaving 7 bases of the junction unmatched. Germline V lookup: CDR1 SGHTS, CDR2 YDEGEE.

This sequence was found in a man aged 30 to 39 with type 1 diabetes. The chain uses TRBV5-8 and TRBJ2-5, with 14 bases aligning to TRBD2. The sample comprised central memory CD4+ T cells from blood. CDR3 coding DNA: TGTGCCAGCAGCAGGGGACTAGCGGGAGTTGATCAAGAGACCCAGTACTTC. It translates to CASSRGLAGVDQETQYF.